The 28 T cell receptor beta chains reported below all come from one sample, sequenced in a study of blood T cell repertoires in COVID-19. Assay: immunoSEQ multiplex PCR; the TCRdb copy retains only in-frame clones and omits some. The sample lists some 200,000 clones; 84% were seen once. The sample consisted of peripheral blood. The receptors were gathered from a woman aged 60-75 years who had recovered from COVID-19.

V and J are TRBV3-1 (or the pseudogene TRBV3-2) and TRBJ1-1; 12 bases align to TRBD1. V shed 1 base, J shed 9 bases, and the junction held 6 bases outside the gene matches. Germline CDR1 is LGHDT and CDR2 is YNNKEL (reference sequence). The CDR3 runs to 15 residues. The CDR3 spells CASSQGGQGARKAFF. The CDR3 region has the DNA TGTGCCAGCAGCCAAGGGGGACAGGGGGCGCGGAAAGCTTTCTTT.

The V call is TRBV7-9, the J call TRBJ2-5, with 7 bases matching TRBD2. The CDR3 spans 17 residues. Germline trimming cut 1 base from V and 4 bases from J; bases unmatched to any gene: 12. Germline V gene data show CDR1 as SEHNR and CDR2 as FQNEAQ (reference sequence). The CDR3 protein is CASSLVAAGPKGETQYF. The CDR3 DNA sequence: TGTGCCAGCAGCTTAGTAGCAGCGGGGCCTAAGGGAGAGACCCAGTACTTC.

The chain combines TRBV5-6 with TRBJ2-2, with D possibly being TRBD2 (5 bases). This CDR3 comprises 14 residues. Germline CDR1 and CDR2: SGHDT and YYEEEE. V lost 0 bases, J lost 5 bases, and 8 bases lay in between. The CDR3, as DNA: TGTGCCAGCAGCTTGGGCCGGGGTACCGGGGAGCTGTTTTTT. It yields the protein CASSLGRGTGELFF.

For the CDR3, the DNA is TGTGCCAGCAGAGGGGGGGCTGGAAACACCATATATTTT. As protein: CASRGGAGNTIYF. This chain connects TRBV4-2 to TRBJ1-3; the D gene is possibly TRBD1 (6 bases). The CDR3 loop spans 13 amino acids. Germline CDR1 LGHNA, CDR2 YNFKEQ. The V end lost 6 bases, the J end lost 2 bases, and 8 bases lay between the germline ends.

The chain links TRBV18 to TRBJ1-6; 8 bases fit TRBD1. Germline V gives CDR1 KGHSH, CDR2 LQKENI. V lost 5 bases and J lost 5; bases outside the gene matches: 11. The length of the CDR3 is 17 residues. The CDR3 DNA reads TGTGCCAGCTCATCTTTCGACAGGGGCTATAATAATTCACCCCTCCACTTT. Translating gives CASSSFDRGYNNSPLHF.

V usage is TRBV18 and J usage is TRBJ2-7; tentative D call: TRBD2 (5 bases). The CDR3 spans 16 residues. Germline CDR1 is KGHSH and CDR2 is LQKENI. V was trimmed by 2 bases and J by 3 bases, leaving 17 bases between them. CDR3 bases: TGTGCCAGCTCACCATGGGGAACGGACTTATTCTACGAGCAGTACTTC. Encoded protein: CASSPWGTDLFYEQYF.

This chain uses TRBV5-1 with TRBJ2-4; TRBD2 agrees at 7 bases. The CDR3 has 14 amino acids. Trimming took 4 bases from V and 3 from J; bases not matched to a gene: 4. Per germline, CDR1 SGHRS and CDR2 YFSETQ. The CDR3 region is CASSLSGRKNIQYF. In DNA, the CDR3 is TGCGCCAGCAGCCTTAGCGGGCGCAAAAACATTCAGTACTTC. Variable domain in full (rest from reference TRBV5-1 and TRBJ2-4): KAGVTQTPRYLIKTRGQQVTLSCSPISGHRSVSWYQQTPGQGLQFLFEYFSETQRNKGNFPGRFSGRQFSNSRSEMNVSTLELGDSALYLCASSLSGRKNIQYFGAGTRLSVL.

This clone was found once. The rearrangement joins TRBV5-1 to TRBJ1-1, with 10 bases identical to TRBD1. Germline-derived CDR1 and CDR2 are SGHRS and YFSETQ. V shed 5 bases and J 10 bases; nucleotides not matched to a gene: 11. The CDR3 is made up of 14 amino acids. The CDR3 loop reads CASRKTGGARSAFF. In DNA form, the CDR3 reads TGCGCCAGCAGAAAGACAGGGGGCGCCCGGTCAGCTTTCTTT. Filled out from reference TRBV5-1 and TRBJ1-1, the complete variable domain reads KAGVTQTPRYLIKTRGQQVTLSCSPISGHRSVSWYQQTPGQGLQFLFEYFSETQRNKGNFPGRFSGRQFSNSRSEMNVSTLELGDSALYLCASRKTGGARSAFFGQGTRLTVV.

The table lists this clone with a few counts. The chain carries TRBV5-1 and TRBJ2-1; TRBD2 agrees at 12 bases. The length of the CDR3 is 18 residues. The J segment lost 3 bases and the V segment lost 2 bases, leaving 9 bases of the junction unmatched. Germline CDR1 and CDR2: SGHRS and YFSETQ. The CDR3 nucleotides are TGCGCCAGCAGCTTCTTCCGGACTAGCGGGGACGTCTACAATGAGCAGTTCTTC. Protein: CASSFFRTSGDVYNEQFF.

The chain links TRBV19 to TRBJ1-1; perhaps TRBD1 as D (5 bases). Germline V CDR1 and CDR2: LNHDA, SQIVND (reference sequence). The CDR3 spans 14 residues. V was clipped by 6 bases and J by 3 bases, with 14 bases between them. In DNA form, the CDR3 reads TGTGCCAGTAGCCACCGCGGGGGGGACACTGAAGCTTTCTTT. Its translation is CASSHRGGDTEAFF.

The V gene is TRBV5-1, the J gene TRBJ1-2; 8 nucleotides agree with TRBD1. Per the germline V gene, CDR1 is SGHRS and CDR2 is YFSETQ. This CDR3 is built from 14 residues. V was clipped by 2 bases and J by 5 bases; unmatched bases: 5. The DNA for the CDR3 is TGCGCCAGCAGCTTTACGCAGGGGGCGTATGGCTACACCTTC. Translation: CASSFTQGAYGYTF.

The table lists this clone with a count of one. The CDR3: CASSQGLAGGLLLDTQYF. In DNA, the CDR3 is TGTGCCAGCAGCCAGGGACTAGCGGGGGGGCTTTTGTTAGATACGCAGTATTTT. The V call is TRBV3-1 (or the pseudogene TRBV3-2), the J call TRBJ2-3; TRBD2 matches at 16 bases. Germline V lookup: CDR1 LGHDT, CDR2 YNNKEL (reference sequence). The CDR3 sequence is 18 residues long. The V and J ends lost 3 bases and 5 bases, in that order; junction bases with no gene match: 8.

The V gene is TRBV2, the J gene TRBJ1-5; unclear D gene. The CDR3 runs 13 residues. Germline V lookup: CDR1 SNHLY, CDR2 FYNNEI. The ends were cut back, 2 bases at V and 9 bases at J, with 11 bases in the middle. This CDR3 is CASSESEMGPQHF. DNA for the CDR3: TGTGCCAGCAGTGAATCGGAGATGGGGCCCCAGCATTTT. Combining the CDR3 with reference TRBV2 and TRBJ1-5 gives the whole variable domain EPEVTQTPSHQVTQMGQEVILRCVPISNHLYFYWYRQILGQKVEFLVSFYNNEISEKSEIFDDQFSVERPDGSNFTLKIRSTKLEDSAMYFCASSESEMGPQHFGDGTRLSIL.

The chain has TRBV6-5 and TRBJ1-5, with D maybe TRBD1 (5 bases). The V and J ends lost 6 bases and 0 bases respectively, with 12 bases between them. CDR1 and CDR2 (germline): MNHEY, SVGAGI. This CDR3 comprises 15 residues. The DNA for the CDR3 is TGTGCCAGCAGCCCCGGGGGGTATAGCAATCAGCCCCAGCATTTT. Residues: CASSPGGYSNQPQHF.

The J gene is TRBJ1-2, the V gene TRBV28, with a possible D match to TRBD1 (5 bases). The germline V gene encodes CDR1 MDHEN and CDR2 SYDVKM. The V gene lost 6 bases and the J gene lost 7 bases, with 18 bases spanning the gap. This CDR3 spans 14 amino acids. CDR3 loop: CASSPGAASGGYTF. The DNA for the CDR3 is TGTGCCAGCAGCCCTGGGGCAGCTAGCGGTGGCTACACCTTC.

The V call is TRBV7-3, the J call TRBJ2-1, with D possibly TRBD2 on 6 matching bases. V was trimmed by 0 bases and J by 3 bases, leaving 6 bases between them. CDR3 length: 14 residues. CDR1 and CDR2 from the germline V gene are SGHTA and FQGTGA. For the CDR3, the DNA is TGTGCCAGCAGCTTAACGGGGGGCTACAATGAGCAGTTCTTC. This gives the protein CASSLTGGYNEQFF.

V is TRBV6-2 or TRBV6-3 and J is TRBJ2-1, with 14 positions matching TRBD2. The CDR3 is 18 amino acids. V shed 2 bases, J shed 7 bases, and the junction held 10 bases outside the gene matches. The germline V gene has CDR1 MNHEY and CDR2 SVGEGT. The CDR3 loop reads CASSYPGLAGGPRNEQFF. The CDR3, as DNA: TGTGCCAGCAGTTACCCCGGACTAGCGGGGGGCCCTAGGAATGAGCAGTTCTTC.

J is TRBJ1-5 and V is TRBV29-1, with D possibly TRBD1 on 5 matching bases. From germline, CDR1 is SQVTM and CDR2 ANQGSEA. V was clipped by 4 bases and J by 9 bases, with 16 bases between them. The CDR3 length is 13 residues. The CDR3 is CSVAWGGDRPQHF. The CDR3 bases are TGCAGCGTTGCGTGGGGGGGTGATCGGCCCCAGCATTTT.

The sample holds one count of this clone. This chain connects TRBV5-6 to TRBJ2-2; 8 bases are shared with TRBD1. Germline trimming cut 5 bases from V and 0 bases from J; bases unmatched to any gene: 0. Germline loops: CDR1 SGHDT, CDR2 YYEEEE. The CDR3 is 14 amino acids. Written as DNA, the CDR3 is TGTGCCAGCAGGGGACAGGCGAACACCGGGGAGCTGTTTTTT. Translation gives CASRGQANTGELFF. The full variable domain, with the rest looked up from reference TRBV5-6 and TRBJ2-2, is DAGVTQSPTHLIKTRGQQVTLRCSPKSGHDTVSWYQQALGQGPQFIFQYYEEEERQRGNFPDRFSGHQFPNYSSELNVNALLLGDSALYLCASRGQANTGELFFGEGSRLTVL.

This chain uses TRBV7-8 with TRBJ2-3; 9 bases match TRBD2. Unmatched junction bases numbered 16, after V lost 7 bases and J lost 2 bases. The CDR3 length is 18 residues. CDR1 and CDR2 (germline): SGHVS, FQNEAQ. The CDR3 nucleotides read TGTGCCAGCAACTTGGAGGGAGCGGGGGGAGGGCACACAGATACGCAGTATTTT. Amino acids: CASNLEGAGGGHTDTQYF.

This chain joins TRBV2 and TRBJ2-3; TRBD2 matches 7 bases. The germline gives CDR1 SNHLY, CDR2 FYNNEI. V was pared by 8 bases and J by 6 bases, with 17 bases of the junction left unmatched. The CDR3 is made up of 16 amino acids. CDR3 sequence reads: CASGAPRRGRPDTQYF. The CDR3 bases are TGTGCCAGCGGTGCCCCCCGGCGGGGGAGACCCGATACGCAGTATTTT.

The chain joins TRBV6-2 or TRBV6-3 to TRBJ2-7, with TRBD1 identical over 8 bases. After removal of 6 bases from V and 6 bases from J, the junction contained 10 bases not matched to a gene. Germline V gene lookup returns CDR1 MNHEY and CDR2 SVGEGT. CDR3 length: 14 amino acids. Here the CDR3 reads CASSPDRGIFEQYF. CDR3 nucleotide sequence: TGTGCCAGCAGCCCTGACAGGGGAATTTTCGAGCAGTACTTC.

CDR3 residues: CAWRPLAAAAGSQYF. The CDR3 DNA sequence: TGTGCCTGGAGGCCCCTAGCGGCCGCGGCAGGTTCCCAGTACTTC. The chain joins TRBV30 to TRBJ2-5; TRBD2 aligns across 7 bases. Germline-derived CDR1 and CDR2 are GTSNPN and SVGIG (reference sequence). The CDR3 is made up of 15 amino acids. V was pared by 3 bases and J by 9 bases, with 16 bases of the junction left unmatched.

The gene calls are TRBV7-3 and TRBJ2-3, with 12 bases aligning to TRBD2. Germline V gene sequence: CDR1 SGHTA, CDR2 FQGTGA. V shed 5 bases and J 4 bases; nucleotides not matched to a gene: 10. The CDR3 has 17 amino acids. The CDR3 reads CASSQTTSGGVADTQYF. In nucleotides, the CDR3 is TGTGCCAGCAGCCAGACGACTAGCGGGGGAGTCGCAGATACGCAGTATTTT.

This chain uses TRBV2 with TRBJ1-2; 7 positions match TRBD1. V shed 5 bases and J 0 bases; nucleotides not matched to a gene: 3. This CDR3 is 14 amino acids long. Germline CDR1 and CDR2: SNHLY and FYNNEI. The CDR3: CASSWDSPNYGYTF. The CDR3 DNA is TGTGCCAGCAGTTGGGACAGCCCTAACTATGGCTACACCTTC. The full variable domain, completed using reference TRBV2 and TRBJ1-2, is EPEVTQTPSHQVTQMGQEVILRCVPISNHLYFYWYRQILGQKVEFLVSFYNNEISEKSEIFDDQFSVERPDGSNFTLKIRSTKLEDSAMYFCASSWDSPNYGYTFGSGTRLTVV.

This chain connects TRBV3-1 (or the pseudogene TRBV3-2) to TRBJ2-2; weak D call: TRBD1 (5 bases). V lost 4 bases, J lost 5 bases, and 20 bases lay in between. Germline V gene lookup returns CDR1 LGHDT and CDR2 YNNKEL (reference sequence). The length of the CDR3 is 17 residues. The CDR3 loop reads CASSRQRASGLTGELFF. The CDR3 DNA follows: TGTGCCAGCAGCCGTCAACGAGCCTCAGGGCTAACCGGGGAGCTGTTTTTT.

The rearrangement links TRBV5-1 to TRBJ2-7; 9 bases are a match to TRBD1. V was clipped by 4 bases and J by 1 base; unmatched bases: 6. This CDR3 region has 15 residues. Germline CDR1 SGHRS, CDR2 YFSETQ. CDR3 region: CASSVGQGMSYEQYF. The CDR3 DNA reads TGCGCCAGCAGCGTAGGACAGGGGATGTCCTACGAGCAGTACTTC.

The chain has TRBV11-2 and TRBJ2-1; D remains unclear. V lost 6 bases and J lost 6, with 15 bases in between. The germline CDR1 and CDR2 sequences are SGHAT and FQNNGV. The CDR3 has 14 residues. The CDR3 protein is CASRPPLVPNEQFF. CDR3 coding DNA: TGTGCCAGCAGACCCCCCTTAGTCCCCAATGAGCAGTTCTTC.